A selection of T cell receptor beta chains follows, all from one sample in a study of shared clonotypes between healthy human individuals. The repertoire was sequenced with immunoSEQ multiplex PCR; TCRdb's copy has only in-frame clones and lacks some. The sample comprises more than 2 million clones, 95% of which are singletons, and roughly 0.13% rests with the top ten. Sequenced material: naive CD4+ T cells sorted from blood. These receptors originate from a man between 18 and 35 years old in good health. The CDR3 runs from the conserved cysteine through the conserved F or W. The order of the fields is V gene, J gene, CDR3 length, CDR3 protein.

v_gene: TRBV7-9
j_gene: TRBJ2-1
len: 15
CDR3aa: CASSLGSQMSNEQFF

v_gene: TRBV10-3
j_gene: TRBJ2-5
len: 14
CDR3aa: CAISTAGAGETQYF

v_gene: TRBV9
j_gene: TRBJ1-3
len: 14
CDR3aa: CASSVGEGGNTIYF

v_gene: TRBV6-1
j_gene: TRBJ1-2
len: 13
CDR3aa: CASRSDGPYGYTF

v_gene: TRBV5-1
j_gene: TRBJ1-6
len: 15
CDR3aa: CASSLATGERRALHF

v_gene: TRBV7-2
j_gene: TRBJ2-4
len: 16
CDR3aa: CASFLRGGWRKNIQYF

v_gene: TRBV7-9
j_gene: TRBJ2-1
len: 14
CDR3aa: CASSLGLDRNEQFF

v_gene: TRBV2
j_gene: TRBJ1-1
len: 11
CDR3aa: CASRMNTEAFF

v_gene: TRBV19
j_gene: TRBJ1-2
len: 14
CDR3aa: CASSPQGAGYGYTF

v_gene: TRBV6-5
j_gene: TRBJ2-7
len: 13
CDR3aa: CASSQGFLQGMYF

v_gene: TRBV5-1
j_gene: TRBJ2-7
len: 14
CDR3aa: CASSSGLRGDEQYF

v_gene: TRBV6-1
j_gene: TRBJ2-3
len: 15
CDR3aa: CASSEASGAKDTQYF

v_gene: TRBV5-5
j_gene: TRBJ1-1
len: 14
CDR3aa: CASSSGTGGREAFF

v_gene: TRBV10-1
j_gene: TRBJ1-2
len: 13
CDR3aa: CASSESRTYGYTF

v_gene: TRBV6-1
j_gene: TRBJ1-2
len: 13
CDR3aa: CASSEQGGYGYTF

v_gene: TRBV7-9
j_gene: TRBJ1-2
len: 15
CDR3aa: CASSRLRGPNYGYTF

v_gene: TRBV4-1
j_gene: TRBJ1-4
len: 15
CDR3aa: CASSQGTLLNEKLFF

v_gene: TRBV18
j_gene: TRBJ2-1
len: 15
CDR3aa: CASSPPAISYNEQFF